One sample yielded the 18 T cell receptor beta chains listed below, sequenced in a study of CD8 T cells in ankylosing spondylitis. TCRdb re-called the 5' RACE reads through MiXCR, storing one row per CDR3 protein. The sample lists 250,000 or so distinct CDR3 sequences, under 30% seen once, with more than 0.6% in the top ten. Sample: blood, either unsorted or a sorted T cell fraction (not recorded which). The receptors come from a male donor with ankylosing spondylitis or in good health (not recorded which).

This rearrangement joins TRBV24-1 to TRBJ1-5; 7 bases are shared with TRBD1. CDR1 is KGHDR and CDR2 is SFDVKD in the germline V gene. The CDR3 has 12 residues. Trimming removed 12 bases from V and 2 bases from J; junction bases left unmatched: 3. In nucleotides, the CDR3 is TGTGCCCCTGGACAGGGCAATCAGCCCCAGCATTTT. It is translated as CAPGQGNQPQHF.

This rearrangement joins TRBV10-3 to TRBJ2-3, with a possible D match to TRBD1 (5 bases). V was clipped by 6 bases and J by 6 bases, with 13 bases between them. The germline gives CDR1 ENHRY, CDR2 SYGVKD. The CDR3 runs 13 residues. CDR3 in DNA: TGTGCCATCAGCTTCTCGACAGATGATACGCAGTATTTT. It encodes CAISFSTDDTQYF.

In its sample, this clonotype was seen once. V usage is TRBV10-3 and J usage is TRBJ1-2, with D perhaps matching TRBD1 (6 bases). The CDR3 contains 19 residues. With 1 base removed from V and 1 base from J, the gap between germline ends came to 22 bases. Germline V gives CDR1 ENHRY, CDR2 SYGVKD. The CDR3 is CAISELRGGQATHNYGYTF. CDR3 coding DNA: TGTGCCATCAGTGAGTTAAGAGGGGGTCAGGCTACCCATAACTATGGCTACACCTTC.

This clonotype was seen ten or more times. The gene calls are TRBV20-1 and TRBJ2-7, with 8 bases matching TRBD2. The V gene's germline CDR1 is DFQATT and CDR2 SNEGSKA (reference sequence). The CDR3 sequence is 15 residues long. Unmatched junction bases numbered 13, after V lost 3 bases and J lost 6 bases. CDR3 sequence reads: CSARTPGGELGEQYF. The CDR3, as DNA: TGCAGTGCTAGGACCCCGGGGGGGGAATTAGGCGAGCAGTACTTC.

The chain has TRBV12-5 and TRBJ2-5; unclear D gene. Germline V gene data show CDR1 as LGHNT and CDR2 as FRNRAP. The CDR3 spans 12 residues. V was pared by 6 bases and J by 0 bases, with 5 bases between. The CDR3 loop is CASGLNQETQYF. The CDR3 nucleotides are TGTGCTAGTGGACTAAACCAAGAGACCCAGTACTTC.

This clonotype was recorded many times. The V call is TRBV7-2, the J call TRBJ2-5, with D hard to call. Trimming shortened V by 3 bases and J by 4 bases, and 15 bases separated the two germline ends. The CDR3 contains 15 residues. Germline values: CDR1 SGHTA, CDR2 FQGNSA. The CDR3 DNA sequence: TGTGCCAGCAGCTTGGGGTTGCAACACCGAGAGACCCAGTACTTC. Amino acids: CASSLGLQHRETQYF.

The chain links TRBV15 to TRBJ1-2; D may be TRBD1 (6 bases). The germline V gene encodes CDR1 LNHNV and CDR2 YYDKDF (reference sequence). Trimming stripped 3 bases from V and 2 bases from J, with 22 bases between. This CDR3 is built from 18 residues. CDR3 sequence: CATSSYGLRNRANYGYTF. CDR3 DNA sequence: TGTGCCACCAGCAGTTACGGGCTCCGGAACAGGGCGAACTATGGCTACACCTTC. The whole variable domain, remainder taken from reference TRBV15 and TRBJ1-2, is DAMVIQNPRYQVTQFGKPVTLSCSQTLNHNVMYWYQQKSSQAPKLLFHYYDKDFNNEADTPDNFQSRRPNTSFCFLDIRSPGLGDTAMYLCATSSYGLRNRANYGYTFGSGTRLTVV.

This clonotype was detected ten times or more. This chain connects TRBV12-3 or TRBV12-4 to TRBJ2-3; maybe TRBD2 (5 bases). CDR3 length equals 14 residues. V was clipped by 3 bases and J by 0 bases, with 7 bases between them. The CDR3 spells CASSFRGSTDTQYF. CDR3 nucleotides: TGTGCCAGCAGTTTCCGGGGAAGCACAGATACGCAGTATTTT.

The chain employs TRBV19 and TRBJ2-2; D remains unclear. Per the germline V gene, CDR1 is LNHDA and CDR2 is SQIVND (reference sequence). There are 12 residues in the CDR3. V was trimmed by 6 bases and J by 7 bases, leaving 9 bases between them. The CDR3 region has the DNA TGTGCCAGTAGACAGCTCAACGGGGAGCTGTTTTTT. As protein: CASRQLNGELFF.

This clonotype was picked up a small number of times. The chain joins TRBV27 to TRBJ1-6, with D unresolved. CDR1 MNHEY and CDR2 SMNVEV come from the germline V gene (reference sequence). Trimming took 5 bases from V and 8 from J, leaving 13 bases between them. The CDR3 consists of 14 residues. CDR3 loop: CASSPVAGHSPLHF. The DNA for the CDR3 is TGTGCCAGCAGTCCAGTCGCAGGCCATTCACCCCTCCACTTT.

This clonotype was counted many times. V usage is TRBV12-3 or TRBV12-4 and J usage is TRBJ2-7; 7 nucleotides align to TRBD1. The CDR3 covers 13 residues. J gave up 5 bases and V 6 bases, and 7 bases lay outside the gene matches. CDR3 in DNA: TGTGCCAGCAGCCCTGGGACAGTACACGAGCAGTACTTC. This sequence encodes CASSPGTVHEQYF.

The DNA of the CDR3 is TGTGCCAGCTCACCACCCCATGGACAGGGAAGTGGCTACACCTTC. Translating gives CASSPPHGQGSGYTF. The V and J genes are TRBV18 and TRBJ1-2; 8 positions match TRBD1. V dropped 0 bases and J dropped 7; count of bases not matched to a gene: 7. The germline V gene has CDR1 KGHSH and CDR2 LQKENI. The CDR3 runs to 15 residues.

In its sample, this clonotype was seen many times. The gene calls are TRBV20-1 and TRBJ1-2; D unresolved. CDR3 length: 12 residues. V was pared by 5 bases and J by 3 bases, with 10 bases between. Germline V gives CDR1 DFQATT, CDR2 SNEGSKA (reference sequence). CDR3 in amino acids: CSAYSGYYGYTF. The CDR3 nucleotides read TGCAGTGCTTACTCAGGTTACTATGGCTACACCTTC.

The V and J genes are TRBV3-1 and TRBJ1-2; perhaps TRBD1 as D (5 bases). Germline loops: CDR1 LGHDT, CDR2 YNNKEL (reference sequence). Deletions cut 5 bases from V and 7 bases from J, with 11 bases between. The CDR3 has 12 amino acids. The CDR3 region is CASSGDGRGYTF. The CDR3 nucleotides are TGTGCCAGCAGCGGGGACGGACGTGGCTACACCTTC.

This clonotype was counted at least ten times. The chain joins TRBV29-1 to TRBJ1-2, with 9 bases that match TRBD1. V was pared by 4 bases and J by 5 bases, with 2 bases of the junction left unmatched. The CDR3 runs to 12 residues. CDR1 is SQVTM, CDR2 ANQGSEA, per germline. The CDR3 loop reads CSVGTGAYGYTF. The CDR3 DNA sequence: TGCAGCGTTGGGACAGGGGCGTATGGCTACACCTTC.

The chain combines TRBV30 with TRBJ1-1; D is possibly TRBD1 (5 bases). With 3 bases removed from V and 3 bases from J, the gap between germline ends came to 5 bases. Germline V gene data show CDR1 as GTSNPN and CDR2 as SVGIG (reference sequence). This CDR3 is built from 11 residues. The CDR3 protein is CAWSRDTEAFF. The CDR3 nucleotides are TGTGCCTGGAGCAGGGACACTGAAGCTTTCTTT.

The chain joins TRBV6-5 to TRBJ2-6, with 8 nucleotides matching TRBD1. The CDR3 runs to 14 residues. The junction had 5 bases not matched to a gene; V was cut back by 4 bases and J by 9 bases. Germline V gives CDR1 MNHEY, CDR2 SVGAGI. This chain's CDR3 is CASSLQGGGNVLTF. CDR3 nucleotide sequence: TGTGCCAGCAGTTTACAGGGGGGAGGCAACGTCCTGACTTTC.

This clonotype was observed many times. The chain combines TRBV12-3 or TRBV12-4 with TRBJ1-1; the D is unclear. This CDR3 spans 13 amino acids. Trimming left V 8 bases short and J 0 bases short, with 10 bases between. The CDR3 loop is CASLTVMNTEAFF. In DNA, the CDR3 is TGTGCCAGCTTAACTGTCATGAACACTGAAGCTTTCTTT.